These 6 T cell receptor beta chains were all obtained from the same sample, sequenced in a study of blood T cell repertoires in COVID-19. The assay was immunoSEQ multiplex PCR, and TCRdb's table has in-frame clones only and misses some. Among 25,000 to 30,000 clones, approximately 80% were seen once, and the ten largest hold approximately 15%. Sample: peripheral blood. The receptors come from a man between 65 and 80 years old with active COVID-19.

The CDR3 spells CASSPREKGVNTGELFF. For the CDR3, the DNA is TGTGCCAGCAGCCCCCGGGAGAAGGGAGTGAACACCGGGGAGCTGTTTTTT. The chain recombines TRBV7-9 with TRBJ2-2; tentatively, D is TRBD2 (6 bases). CDR1 SEHNR and CDR2 FQNEAQ come from the germline V gene (reference sequence). This CDR3 region has 17 residues. The V end was cut by 5 bases, the J end by 1 base, with 17 bases between.

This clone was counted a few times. The CDR3 DNA sequence: TGTGCCATCGCGTCCTCCCTCGGGGGCACCATATATTTT. This codes for CAIASSLGGTIYF. The rearrangement uses TRBV6-5 and TRBJ1-3, with D possibly matching TRBD1 (5 bases). V was cut by 10 bases and J by 9 bases, with 19 bases left in between. The CDR3 contains 13 residues. Germline V CDR1 and CDR2: MNHEY, SVGAGI.

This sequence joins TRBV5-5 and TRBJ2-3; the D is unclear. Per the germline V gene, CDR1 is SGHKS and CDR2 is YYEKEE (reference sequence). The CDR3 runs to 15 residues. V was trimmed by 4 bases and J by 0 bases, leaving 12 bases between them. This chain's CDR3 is CASSRQAHSTDTQYF. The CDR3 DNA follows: TGTGCCAGCAGCCGTCAGGCACATAGCACAGATACGCAGTATTTT.

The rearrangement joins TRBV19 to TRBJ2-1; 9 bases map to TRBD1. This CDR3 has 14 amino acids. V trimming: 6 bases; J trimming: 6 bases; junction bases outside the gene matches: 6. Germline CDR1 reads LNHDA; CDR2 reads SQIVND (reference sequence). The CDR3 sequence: CASRREQGANEQFF. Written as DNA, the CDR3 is TGTGCCAGTAGACGGGAACAGGGGGCCAATGAGCAGTTCTTC. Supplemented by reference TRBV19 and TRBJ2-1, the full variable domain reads DGGITQSPKYLFRKEGQNVTLSCEQNLNHDAMYWYRQDPGQGLRLIYYSQIVNDFQKGDIAEGYSVSREKKESFPLTVTSAQKNPTAFYLCASRREQGANEQFFGPGTRLTVL.

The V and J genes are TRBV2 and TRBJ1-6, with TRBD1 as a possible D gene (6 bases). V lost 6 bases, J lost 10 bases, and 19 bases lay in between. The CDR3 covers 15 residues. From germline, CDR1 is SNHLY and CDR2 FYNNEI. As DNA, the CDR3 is TGTGCCAGCAGACGAGGGGGGGGCGCGGGCTCACCCCTCCACTTT. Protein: CASRRGGGAGSPLHF. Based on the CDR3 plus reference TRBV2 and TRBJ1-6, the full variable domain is EPEVTQTPSHQVTQMGQEVILRCVPISNHLYFYWYRQILGQKVEFLVSFYNNEISEKSEIFDDQFSVERPDGSNFTLKIRSTKLEDSAMYFCASRRGGGAGSPLHFGNGTRLTVT.

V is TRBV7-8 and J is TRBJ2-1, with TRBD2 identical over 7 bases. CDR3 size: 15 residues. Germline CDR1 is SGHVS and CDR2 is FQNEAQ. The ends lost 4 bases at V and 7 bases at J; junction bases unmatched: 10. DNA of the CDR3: TGTGCCAGCAGCTCCCCAGTACACGGGAGGAATGAGCAGTTCTTC. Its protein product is CASSSPVHGRNEQFF.